This T cell receptor (beta chain) comes out of a study of regulatory T cells in long-lasting Graves disease. Time point noted: persistent/refractory GD, antithyroid drugs over 5 years with positive TRAb. Generation of the TCR library employed RNA extracted from PBMCs. Whole-study findings and limits: The persistent group shared about 2,500 public clonotypes, more than the roughly 970 shared by new patients.

This clonotype was counted a few times. Its antigen is currently unknown. Relying on iRepertoire HTBI primers and Arm-PCR of CDR3 regions, the team built TCR beta libraries. Per the study methods: Identified segments across samples numbered approximately 62 TRBV and more than 11 TRBJ. One entry per CDR3 protein results from TCRdb running MiXCR on the multiplex PCR reads. TCRdb, not the authors, supplied the V and J calls. The repertoire holds about 450,000 distinct CDR3 sequences, with about 20% as singletons. This CDR3 has 11 amino acids. The V gene's germline CDR1 is GTSNPN and CDR2 SVGIG (reference sequence). The V and J ends lost 4 bases and 9 bases respectively, with 9 bases between them.

V gene TRBV30 combines with J gene TRBJ2-2; D is uncertain. The receptor's source is a female donor with Graves disease. The sequences come from peripheral blood mononuclear cells (PBMCs), collected when the disease was refractory, from a patient treated with antithyroid drugs. The CDR3 protein is CAWTESWELFF. CDR3 sequence (DNA): TGTGCCTGGACCGAAAGTTGGGAGCTGTTTTTT.